The clone carrying this T cell receptor beta chain showed up just a few times. The antigen remains unidentified. The sample contains more than one DNA sequence encoding this CDR3. The data were obtained in a study of shared clonotypes between healthy human individuals. Study processing details: Quality scores were absent from the junction-only immunoSEQ sequences, so filtering differed. Only in-frame clones appear in the TCRdb table, and some are missing; sequencing was by immunoSEQ multiplex PCR. Clonal size and the V and J genes are those of that table, whereas D and trimming came from the DNA. This table holds over a million clones, 78% found once. All the donors were Caucasian adults who lived in Nashville, Tennessee. This CDR3 has 14 residues. Germline V CDR1 and CDR2: SEHNR, FQNEAQ (reference sequence). V dropped 3 bases and J dropped 2; count of bases not matched to a gene: 2. Findings and caveats of the study: Larger richness was generally estimated for naive than memory subsets. It was anticipated that sequencing depth would influence how many clonotypes donors shared.

This receptor was taken from a man between 18 and 29 years old in good health. Some clones in this sample may be carry-over from other donors' samples. The sample taken for sequencing was memory CD4+ T cells from PBMCs. Noted subset: CD45RA-negative fraction. The J gene is TRBJ2-5, the V gene TRBV7-9; TRBD2 agrees at 8 bases. The CDR3 DNA reads as TGTGCCAGCAGCTTGGCTAGCGGGCAAGAGACCCAGTACTTC. The encoded protein is CASSLASGQETQYF.